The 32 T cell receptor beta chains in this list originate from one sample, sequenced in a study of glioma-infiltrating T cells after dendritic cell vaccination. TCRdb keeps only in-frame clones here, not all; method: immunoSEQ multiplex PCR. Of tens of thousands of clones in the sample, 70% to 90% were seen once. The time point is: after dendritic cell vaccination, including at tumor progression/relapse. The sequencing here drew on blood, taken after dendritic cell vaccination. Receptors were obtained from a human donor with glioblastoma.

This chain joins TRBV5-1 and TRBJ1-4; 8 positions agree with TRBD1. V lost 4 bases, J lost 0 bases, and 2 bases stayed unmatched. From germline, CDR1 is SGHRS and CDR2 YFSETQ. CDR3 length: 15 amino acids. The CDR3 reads CASSIQGATNEKLFF. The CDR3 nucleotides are TGCGCCAGCAGCATACAGGGGGCAACTAATGAAAAACTGTTTTTT. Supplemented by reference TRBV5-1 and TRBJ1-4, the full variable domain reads KAGVTQTPRYLIKTRGQQVTLSCSPISGHRSVSWYQQTPGQGLQFLFEYFSETQRNKGNFPGRFSGRQFSNSRSEMNVSTLELGDSALYLCASSIQGATNEKLFFGSGTQLSVL.

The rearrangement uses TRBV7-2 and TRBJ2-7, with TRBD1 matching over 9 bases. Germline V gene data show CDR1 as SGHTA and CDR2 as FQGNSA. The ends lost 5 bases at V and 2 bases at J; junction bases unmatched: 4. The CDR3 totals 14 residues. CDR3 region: CASSQRTGAYEQYF. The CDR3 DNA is TGTGCCAGCAGCCAACGGACAGGGGCCTACGAGCAGTACTTC.

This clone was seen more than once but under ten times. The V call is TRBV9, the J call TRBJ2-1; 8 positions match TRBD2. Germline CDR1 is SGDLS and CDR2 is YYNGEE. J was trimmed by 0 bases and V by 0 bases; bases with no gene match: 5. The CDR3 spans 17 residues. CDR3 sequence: CASSVDRGGTSYNEQFF. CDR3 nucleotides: TGTGCCAGCAGCGTAGATCGGGGGGGAACCTCCTACAATGAGCAGTTCTTC.

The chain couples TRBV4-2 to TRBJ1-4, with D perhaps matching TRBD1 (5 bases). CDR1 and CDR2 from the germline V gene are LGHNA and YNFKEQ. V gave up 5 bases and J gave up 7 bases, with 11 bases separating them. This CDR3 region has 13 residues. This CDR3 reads CASSFGGSEKLFF. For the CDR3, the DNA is TGTGCCAGCAGCTTCGGGGGTAGTGAAAAACTGTTTTTT.

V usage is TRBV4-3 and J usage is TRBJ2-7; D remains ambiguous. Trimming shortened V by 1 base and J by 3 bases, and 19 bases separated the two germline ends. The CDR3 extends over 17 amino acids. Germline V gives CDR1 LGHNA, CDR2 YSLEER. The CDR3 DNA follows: TGCGCCAGCAGCCAAGGAATATTCACCGGCGGAAGCTACGAGCAGTACTTC. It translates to CASSQGIFTGGSYEQYF.

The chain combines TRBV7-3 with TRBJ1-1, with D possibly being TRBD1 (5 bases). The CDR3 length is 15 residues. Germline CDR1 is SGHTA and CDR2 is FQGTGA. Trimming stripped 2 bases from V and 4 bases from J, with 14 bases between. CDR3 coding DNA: TGTGCCAGCAGCTTACAGGCAGGGTCGGGCACTGAAGCTTTCTTT. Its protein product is CASSLQAGSGTEAFF.

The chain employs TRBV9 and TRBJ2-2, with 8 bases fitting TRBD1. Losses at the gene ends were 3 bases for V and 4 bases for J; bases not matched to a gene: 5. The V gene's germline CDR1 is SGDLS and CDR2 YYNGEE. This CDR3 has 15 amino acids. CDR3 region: CASSGQGATTGELFF. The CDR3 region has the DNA TGTGCCAGCAGCGGGCAGGGGGCGACCACCGGGGAGCTGTTTTTT.

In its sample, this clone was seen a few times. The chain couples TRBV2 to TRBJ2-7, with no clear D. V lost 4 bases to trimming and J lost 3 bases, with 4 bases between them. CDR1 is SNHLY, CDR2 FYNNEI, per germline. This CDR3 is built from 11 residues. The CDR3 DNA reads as TGTGCCAGCAGTGCCATCTACGAGCAGTACTTC. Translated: CASSAIYEQYF.

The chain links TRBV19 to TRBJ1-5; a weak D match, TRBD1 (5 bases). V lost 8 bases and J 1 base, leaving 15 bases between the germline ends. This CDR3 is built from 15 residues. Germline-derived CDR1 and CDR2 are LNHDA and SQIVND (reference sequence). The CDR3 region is CASLGNRPSNQPQHF. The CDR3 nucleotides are TGTGCCAGTCTTGGAAACAGGCCCAGCAATCAGCCCCAGCATTTT.

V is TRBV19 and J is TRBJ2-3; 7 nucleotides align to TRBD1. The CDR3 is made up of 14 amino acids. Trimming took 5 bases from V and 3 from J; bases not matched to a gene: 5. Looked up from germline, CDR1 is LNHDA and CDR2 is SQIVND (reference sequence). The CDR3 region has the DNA TGTGCCAGTAGTTTTTACAGGGGAACAGATACGCAGTATTTT. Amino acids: CASSFYRGTDTQYF.

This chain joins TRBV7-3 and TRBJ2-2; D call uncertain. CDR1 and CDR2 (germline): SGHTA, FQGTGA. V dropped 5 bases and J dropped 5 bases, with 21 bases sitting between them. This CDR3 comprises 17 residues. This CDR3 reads CASSPHGPSSRTGELFF. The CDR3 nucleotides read TGTGCCAGCAGCCCCCACGGCCCCTCCTCTAGGACCGGGGAGCTGTTTTTT.

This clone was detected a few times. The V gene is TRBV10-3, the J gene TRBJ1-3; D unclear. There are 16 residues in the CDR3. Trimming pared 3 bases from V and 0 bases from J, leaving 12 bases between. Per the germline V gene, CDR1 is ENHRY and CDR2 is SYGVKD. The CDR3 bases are TGTGCCATCAGTGAACAGTTTACCCCCTCTGGAAACACCATATATTTT. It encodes CAISEQFTPSGNTIYF.

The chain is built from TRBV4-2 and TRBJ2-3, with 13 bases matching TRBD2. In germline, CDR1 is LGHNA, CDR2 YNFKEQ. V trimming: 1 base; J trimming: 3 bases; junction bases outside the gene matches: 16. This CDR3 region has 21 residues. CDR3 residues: CASSQGRARTSGRKMTDTQYF. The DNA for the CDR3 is TGTGCCAGCAGCCAAGGCCGCGCTCGGACTAGCGGGAGAAAGATGACAGATACGCAGTATTTT.

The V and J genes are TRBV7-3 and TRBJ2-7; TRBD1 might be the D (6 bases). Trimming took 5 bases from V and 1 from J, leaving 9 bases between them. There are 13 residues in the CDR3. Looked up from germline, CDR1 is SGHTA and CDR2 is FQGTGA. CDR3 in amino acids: CASSATGSYEQYF. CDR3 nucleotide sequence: TGTGCCAGCAGCGCGACAGGTTCCTACGAGCAGTACTTC. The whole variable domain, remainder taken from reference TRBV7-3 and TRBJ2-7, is GAGVSQTPSNKVTEKGKYVELRCDPISGHTALYWYRQSLGQGPEFLIYFQGTGAADDSGLPNDRFFAVRPEGSVSTLKIQRTERGDSAVYLCASSATGSYEQYFGPGTRLTVT.

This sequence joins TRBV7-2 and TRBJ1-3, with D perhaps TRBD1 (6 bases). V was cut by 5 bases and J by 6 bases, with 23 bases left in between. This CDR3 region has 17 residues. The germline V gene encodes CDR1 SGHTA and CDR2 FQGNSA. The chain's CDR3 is CASSAEVGTLFLNTIYF. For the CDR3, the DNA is TGTGCCAGCAGCGCGGAGGTGGGGACACTCTTTTTAAACACCATATATTTT.

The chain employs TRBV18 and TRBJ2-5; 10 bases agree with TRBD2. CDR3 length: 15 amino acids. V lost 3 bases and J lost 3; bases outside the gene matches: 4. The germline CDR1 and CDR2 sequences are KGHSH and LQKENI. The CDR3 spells CASSPGLAREETQYF. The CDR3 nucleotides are TGTGCCAGCTCACCGGGACTAGCGAGGGAAGAGACCCAGTACTTC. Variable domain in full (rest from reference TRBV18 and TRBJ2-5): NAGVMQNPRHLVRRRGQEARLRCSPMKGHSHVYWYRQLPEEGLKFMVYLQKENIIDESGMPKERFSAEFPKEGPSILRIQQVVRGDSAAYFCASSPGLAREETQYFGPGTRLLVL.

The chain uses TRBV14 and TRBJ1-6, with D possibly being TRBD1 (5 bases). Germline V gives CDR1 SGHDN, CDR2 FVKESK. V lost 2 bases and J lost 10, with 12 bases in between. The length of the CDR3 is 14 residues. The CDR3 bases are TGTGCCAGCAGCCAATTTTGGGGCAACTCACCCCTCCACTTT. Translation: CASSQFWGNSPLHF.

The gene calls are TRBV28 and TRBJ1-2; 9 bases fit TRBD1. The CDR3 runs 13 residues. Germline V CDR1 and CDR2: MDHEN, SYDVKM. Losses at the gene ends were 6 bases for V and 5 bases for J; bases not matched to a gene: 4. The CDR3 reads CASRIGQGYGYTF. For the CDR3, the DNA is TGTGCCAGCAGAATTGGACAGGGGTATGGCTACACCTTC.

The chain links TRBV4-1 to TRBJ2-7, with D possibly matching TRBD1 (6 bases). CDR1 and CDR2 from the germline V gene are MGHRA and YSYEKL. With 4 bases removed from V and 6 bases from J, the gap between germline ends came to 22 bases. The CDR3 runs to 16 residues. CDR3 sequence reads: CASSPPSAGAAGEQYF. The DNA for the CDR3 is TGCGCCAGCAGCCCGCCCTCGGCAGGGGCGGCTGGCGAGCAGTACTTC.

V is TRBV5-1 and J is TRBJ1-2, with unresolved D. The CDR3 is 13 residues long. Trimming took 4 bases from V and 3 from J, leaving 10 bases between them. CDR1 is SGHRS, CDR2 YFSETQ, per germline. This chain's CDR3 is CASSPDFYYGYTF. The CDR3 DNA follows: TGCGCCAGCAGCCCCGACTTTTACTATGGCTACACCTTC.

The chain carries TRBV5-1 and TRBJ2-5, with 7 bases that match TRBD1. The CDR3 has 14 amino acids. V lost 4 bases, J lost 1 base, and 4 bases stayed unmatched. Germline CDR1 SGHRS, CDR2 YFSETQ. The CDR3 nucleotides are TGCGCCAGCAGCCCGGGGACAGCCCAAGAGACCCAGTACTTC. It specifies CASSPGTAQETQYF.

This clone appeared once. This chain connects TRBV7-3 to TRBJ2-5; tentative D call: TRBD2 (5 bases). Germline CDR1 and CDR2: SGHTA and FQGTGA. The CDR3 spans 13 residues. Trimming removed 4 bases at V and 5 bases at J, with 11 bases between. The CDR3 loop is CASSSGEWETQYF. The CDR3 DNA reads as TGTGCCAGCAGCTCCGGGGAGTGGGAGACCCAGTACTTC.

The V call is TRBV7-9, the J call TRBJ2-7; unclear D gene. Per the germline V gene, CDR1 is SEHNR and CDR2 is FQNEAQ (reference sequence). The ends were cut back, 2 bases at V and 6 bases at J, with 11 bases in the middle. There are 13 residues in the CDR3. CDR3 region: CASSLTPPGEQYF. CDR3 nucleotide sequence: TGTGCCAGCAGCTTAACACCGCCGGGCGAGCAGTACTTC.

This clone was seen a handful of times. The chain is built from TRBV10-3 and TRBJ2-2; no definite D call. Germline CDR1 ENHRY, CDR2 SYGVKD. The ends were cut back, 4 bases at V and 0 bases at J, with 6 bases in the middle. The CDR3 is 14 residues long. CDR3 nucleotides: TGTGCCATCAGTGCACATACGAACACCGGGGAGCTGTTTTTT. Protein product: CAISAHTNTGELFF.

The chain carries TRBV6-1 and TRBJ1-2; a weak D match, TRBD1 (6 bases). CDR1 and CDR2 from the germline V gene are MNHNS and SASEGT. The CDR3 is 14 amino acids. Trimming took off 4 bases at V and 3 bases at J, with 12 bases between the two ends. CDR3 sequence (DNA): TGTGCCAGCAGTGGCCGCGGGGGCGACTATGGCTACACCTTC. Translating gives CASSGRGGDYGYTF.

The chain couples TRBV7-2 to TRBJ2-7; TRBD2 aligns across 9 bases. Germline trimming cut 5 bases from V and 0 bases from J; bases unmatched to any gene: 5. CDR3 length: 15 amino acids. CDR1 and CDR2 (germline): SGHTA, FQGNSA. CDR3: CASSHSGGYSYEQYF. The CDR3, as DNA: TGTGCCAGCAGCCATAGCGGGGGTTACTCCTACGAGCAGTACTTC.

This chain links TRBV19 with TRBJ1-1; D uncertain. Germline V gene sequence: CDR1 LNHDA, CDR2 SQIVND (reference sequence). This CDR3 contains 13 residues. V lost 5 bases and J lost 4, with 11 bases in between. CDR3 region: CASSQLEGTEAFF. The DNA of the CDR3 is TGTGCCAGTAGTCAACTAGAAGGCACTGAAGCTTTCTTT. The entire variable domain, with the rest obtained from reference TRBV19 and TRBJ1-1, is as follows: DGGITQSPKYLFRKEGQNVTLSCEQNLNHDAMYWYRQDPGQGLRLIYYSQIVNDFQKGDIAEGYSVSREKKESFPLTVTSAQKNPTAFYLCASSQLEGTEAFFGQGTRLTVV.

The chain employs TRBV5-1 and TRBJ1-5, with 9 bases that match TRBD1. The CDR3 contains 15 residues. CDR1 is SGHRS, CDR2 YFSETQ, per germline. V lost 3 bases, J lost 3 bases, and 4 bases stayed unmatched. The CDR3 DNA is TGCGCCAGCAGCTCCGGGACAGGGTACAATCAGCCCCAGCATTTT. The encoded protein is CASSSGTGYNQPQHF.

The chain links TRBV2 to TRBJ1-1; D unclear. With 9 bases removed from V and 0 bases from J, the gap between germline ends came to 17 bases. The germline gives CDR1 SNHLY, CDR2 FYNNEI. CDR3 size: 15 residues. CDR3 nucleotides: TGTGCCAGGCCAGCGGTCGGGCTACTGAACACTGAAGCTTTCTTT. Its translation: CARPAVGLLNTEAFF.

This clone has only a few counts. The CDR3 loop is CAWSSGGNDQPQHF. The CDR3 DNA reads TGTGCCTGGAGTTCAGGGGGCAACGATCAGCCCCAGCATTTT. This chain links TRBV30 with TRBJ1-5; 8 bases fit TRBD1. Trimming cost V 2 bases and J 5 bases; bases outside gene matches: 5. CDR1 is GTSNPN, CDR2 SVGIG, per germline (reference sequence). The CDR3 is 14 amino acids. The full variable domain, completed using reference TRBV30 and TRBJ1-5, is SQTIHQWPATLVQPVGSPLSLECTVEGTSNPNLYWYRQAAGRGLQLLFYSVGIGQISSEVPQNLSASRPQDRQFILSSKKLLLSDSGFYLCAWSSGGNDQPQHFGDGTRLSIL.

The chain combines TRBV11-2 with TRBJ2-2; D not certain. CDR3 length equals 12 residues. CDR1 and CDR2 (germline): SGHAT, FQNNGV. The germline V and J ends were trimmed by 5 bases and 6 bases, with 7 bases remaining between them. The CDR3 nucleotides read TGTGCCAGCAGCCTCACGGCCGGGGAGCTGTTTTTT. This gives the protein CASSLTAGELFF. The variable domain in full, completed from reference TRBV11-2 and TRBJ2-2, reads EAGVAQSPRYKIIEKRQSVAFWCNPISGHATLYWYQQILGQGPKLLIQFQNNGVVDDSQLPKDRFSAERLKGVDSTLKIQPAKLEDSAVYLCASSLTAGELFFGEGSRLTVL.

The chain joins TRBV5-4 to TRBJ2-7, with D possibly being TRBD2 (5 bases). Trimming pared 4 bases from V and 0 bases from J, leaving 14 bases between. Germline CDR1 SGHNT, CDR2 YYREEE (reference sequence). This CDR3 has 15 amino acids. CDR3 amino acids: CASSPRGANSYEQYF. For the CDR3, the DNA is TGTGCCAGCAGCCCTCGGGGAGCCAACTCCTACGAGCAGTACTTC.